Sequencing of this T cell receptor (beta chain) was carried out in a study of blood T cells in healthy people across ages (dated by TCRdb to the mid-2010s). Study-level background: In model experiments, template switching captured roughly one uniquely barcoded TCR beta cDNA molecule for every two T cells. To track age-related changes in TCR beta repertoire diversity, the study relied on deep sequencing normalized with unique cDNA molecular identifiers. The donors were split into four age groups: young (average 16 years), middle-aged (39), aged (approximately 60) and long-lived (approximately 80). Donors of different ages were randomly distributed across sequencing lanes to avoid experimental bias. For two donors (one aged 18 to 29 and one aged 80 or older), the study analyzed two additional independent replicas of 1 million unique cDNA reads from the same blood draw. Overall study results and their limits: Total diversity estimates from one million sequenced T cells were considered lower bounds and underestimates. Observed TCR beta diversity per million T cells fell roughly linearly with age, and a significant reduction was already apparent by age roughly 40. Because profiling used bulk unsorted PBMCs, naive and antigen-experienced compartments could not be compared conclusively. Because donor CMV infection status was unknown, age-related changes in expanded clonotypes were potentially confounded. Compared with the aged group, more naive CD4+ T cells, fewer expanded clones and increased TCR diversity were shown by the long-lived group, suggesting age selection. There was a strong correlation between observed TCR beta diversity and the percentage of naive T cells measured by flow cytometry.

To prepare the library, 5' RACE was applied. Sequencer: Illumina HiSeq 2500. A second about 7 to 11 cycle PCR used a sample-barcoded 5' primer and a J-beta primer mix. A template-switch 5' adaptor carrying 12 random nucleotides introduced a unique molecular identifier onto each TCR beta cDNA molecule. Each sample yielded at least 2.5 million CDR3-containing paired-end reads. First-strand cDNA was synthesized from all RNA with the Mint cDNA synthesis kit, primed by a TRBC-specific oligonucleotide. Following uracil-DNA glycosylase treatment, all cDNA underwent a first 18-cycle PCR with the universal primers M1SS and BC2_uni_R. The source study handled its data this way. Normalization of each sample was performed by random selection of 1 million high-quality reads, each carrying a distinct molecular identifier. Reads sharing molecular identifiers were discarded rather than binned into consensus sequences. MiTCR, set to a Q25 quality threshold and the strictest error-elimination algorithm, was used for CDR3 identification, clonotype clustering and error correction. A nonparametric unseen species model with Euler transformation was used to estimate lower-bound total TCR beta diversity. The public reads were quality trimmed at Q25 with fastp and then assembled into clones with MiXCR by TCRdb, keeping productive beta chains. Rows merge per CDR3 protein into single entries with the most common DNA and genes. Clone size and V and J calls follow TCRdb, not the original study. The sample contains under 2,000,000 distinct CDR3 sequences, about 50% of them found a single time. The top ten clonotypes cover around 2.1% of the sample.

With respect to this clonotype: Its specific antigen is unknown. The sample holds no much larger clone one base away, and base qualities are not on file.

The cysteine opens and the phenylalanine closes a CDR3 of 15 amino acids. This entry keeps only the CDR3 DNA: 45 bases, framed from base 1. Per the germline V gene (reference sequence), LGHDT is the CDR1 and YNNKEL is the CDR2. The trim is 2 bases for V and 1 base for J, with a gap of 11 bases between the germline ends. Systemically healthy Caucasian individuals from Russia, 39 in total and aged roughly 6 to 95 years, were included as donors. Around 10 milliliters of peripheral blood were drawn from each donor into EDTA-treated Vacutainer tubes. Ficoll-Paque density-gradient centrifugation was used to isolate PBMCs, with at least 7 million per sample. Total RNA was extracted from PBMCs with Trizol reagent, with at least 5 micrograms obtained per sample. The percentages of naive CD45RAhigh/CD27high T cells were determined by flow cytometry on a PBMC aliquot from every donor.

This receptor was taken from a woman in her thirties or forties in good health. The sequencing input was blood. This chain is built from TRBV3-1 and TRBJ1-1, with the D gene call left open. The CDR3 reads as follows: CASSQIPVSNTEAFF. The nucleotide sequence is TGTGCCAGCAGCCAAATACCCGTATCGAACACTGAAGCTTTCTTT.